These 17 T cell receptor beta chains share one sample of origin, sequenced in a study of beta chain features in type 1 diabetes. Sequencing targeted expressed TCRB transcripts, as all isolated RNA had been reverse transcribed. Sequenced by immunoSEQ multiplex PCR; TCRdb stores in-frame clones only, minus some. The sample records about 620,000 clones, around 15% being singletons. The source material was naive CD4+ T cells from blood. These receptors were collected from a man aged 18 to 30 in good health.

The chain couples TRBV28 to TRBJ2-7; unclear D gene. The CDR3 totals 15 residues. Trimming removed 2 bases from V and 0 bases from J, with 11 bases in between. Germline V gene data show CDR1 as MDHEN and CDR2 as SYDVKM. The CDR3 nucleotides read TGTGCCAGCAGTTTACGGCTTAGGAGCTCCTACGAGCAGTACTTC. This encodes CASSLRLRSSYEQYF.

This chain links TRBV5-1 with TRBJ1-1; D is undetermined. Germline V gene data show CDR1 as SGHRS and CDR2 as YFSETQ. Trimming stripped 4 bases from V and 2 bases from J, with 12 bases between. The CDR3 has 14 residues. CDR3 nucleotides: TGCGCCAGCAGCCCCCAAGGAGGTAACACTGAAGCTTTCTTT. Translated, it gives CASSPQGGNTEAFF. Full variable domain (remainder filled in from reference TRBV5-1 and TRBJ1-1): KAGVTQTPRYLIKTRGQQVTLSCSPISGHRSVSWYQQTPGQGLQFLFEYFSETQRNKGNFPGRFSGRQFSNSRSEMNVSTLELGDSALYLCASSPQGGNTEAFFGQGTRLTVV.

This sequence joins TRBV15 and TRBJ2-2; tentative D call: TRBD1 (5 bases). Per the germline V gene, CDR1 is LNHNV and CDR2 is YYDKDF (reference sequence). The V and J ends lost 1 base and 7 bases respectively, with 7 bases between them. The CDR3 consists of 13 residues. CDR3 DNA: TGTGCCACCAGCAGAGGACAGTTCGGGGAGCTGTTTTTT. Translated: CATSRGQFGELFF.

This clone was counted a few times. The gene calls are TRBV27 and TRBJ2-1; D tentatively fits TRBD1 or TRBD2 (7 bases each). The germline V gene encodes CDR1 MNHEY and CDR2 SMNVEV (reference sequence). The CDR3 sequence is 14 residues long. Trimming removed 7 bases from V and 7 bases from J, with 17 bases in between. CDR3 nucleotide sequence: TGTGCCAGCAAACCAGGGGGGGTGCGGAATGAGCAGTTCTTC. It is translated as CASKPGGVRNEQFF.

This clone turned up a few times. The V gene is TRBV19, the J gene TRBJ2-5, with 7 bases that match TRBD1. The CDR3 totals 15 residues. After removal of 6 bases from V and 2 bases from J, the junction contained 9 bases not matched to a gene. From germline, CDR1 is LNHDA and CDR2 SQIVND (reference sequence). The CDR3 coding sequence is TGTGCCAGTAGCCGAAGGGGGCCACTTCAAGAGACCCAGTACTTC. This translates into CASSRRGPLQETQYF.

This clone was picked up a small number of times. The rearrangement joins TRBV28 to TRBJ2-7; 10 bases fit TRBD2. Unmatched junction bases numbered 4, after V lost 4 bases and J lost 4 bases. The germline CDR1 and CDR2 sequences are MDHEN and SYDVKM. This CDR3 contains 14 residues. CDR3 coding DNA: TGTGCCAGCAGTTGGACTAGCGGAAAATACGAGCAGTACTTC. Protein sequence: CASSWTSGKYEQYF. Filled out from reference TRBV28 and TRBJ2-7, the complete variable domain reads DVKVTQSSRYLVKRTGEKVFLECVQDMDHENMFWYRQDPGLGLRLIYFSYDVKMKEKGDIPEGYSVSREKKERFSLILESASTNQTSMYLCASSWTSGKYEQYFGPGTRLTVT.

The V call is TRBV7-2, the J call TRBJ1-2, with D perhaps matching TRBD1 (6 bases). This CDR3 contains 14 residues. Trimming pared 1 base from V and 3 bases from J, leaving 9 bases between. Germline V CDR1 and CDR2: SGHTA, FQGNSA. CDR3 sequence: CASSLVSGDYGYTF. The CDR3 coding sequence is TGTGCCAGCAGCTTAGTATCAGGGGACTATGGCTACACCTTC.

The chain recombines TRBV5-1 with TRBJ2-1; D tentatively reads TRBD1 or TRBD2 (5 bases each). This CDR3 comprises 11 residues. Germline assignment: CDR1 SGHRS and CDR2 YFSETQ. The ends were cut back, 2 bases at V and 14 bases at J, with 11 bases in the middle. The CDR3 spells CASSFDGGEFF. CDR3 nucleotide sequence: TGCGCCAGCAGCTTCGATGGGGGTGAGTTCTTC.

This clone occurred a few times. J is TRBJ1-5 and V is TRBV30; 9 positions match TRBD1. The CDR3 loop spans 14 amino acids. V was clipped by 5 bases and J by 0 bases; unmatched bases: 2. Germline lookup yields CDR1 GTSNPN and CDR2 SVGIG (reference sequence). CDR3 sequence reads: CAWGTGNSNQPQHF. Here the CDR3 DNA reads TGTGCCTGGGGGACAGGGAATAGCAATCAGCCCCAGCATTTT.

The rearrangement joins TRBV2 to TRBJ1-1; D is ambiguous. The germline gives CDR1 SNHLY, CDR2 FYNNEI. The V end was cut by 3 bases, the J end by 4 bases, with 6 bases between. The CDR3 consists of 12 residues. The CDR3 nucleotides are TGTGCCAGCAGTGAGTCAGCCACTGAAGCTTTCTTT. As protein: CASSESATEAFF.

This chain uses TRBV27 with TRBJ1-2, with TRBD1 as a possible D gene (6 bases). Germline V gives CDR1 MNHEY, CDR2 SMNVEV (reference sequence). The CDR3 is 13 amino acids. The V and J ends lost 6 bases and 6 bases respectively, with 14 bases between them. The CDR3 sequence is CASRLNRAHGYTF. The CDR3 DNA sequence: TGTGCCAGCAGACTTAACAGGGCCCATGGCTACACCTTC.

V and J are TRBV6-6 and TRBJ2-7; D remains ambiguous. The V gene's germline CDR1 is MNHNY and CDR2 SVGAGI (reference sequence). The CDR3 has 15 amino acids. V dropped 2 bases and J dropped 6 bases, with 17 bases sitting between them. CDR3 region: CASSYKSLLVGEQYF. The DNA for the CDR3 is TGTGCCAGCAGTTACAAGAGCCTCCTGGTAGGCGAGCAGTACTTC.

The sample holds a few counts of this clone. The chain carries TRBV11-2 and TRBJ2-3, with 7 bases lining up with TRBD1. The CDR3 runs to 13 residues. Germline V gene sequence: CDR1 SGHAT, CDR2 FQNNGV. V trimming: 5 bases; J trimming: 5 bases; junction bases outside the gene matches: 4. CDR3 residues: CASSHGTVDTQYF. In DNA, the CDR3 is TGTGCCAGCAGCCATGGGACAGTAGATACGCAGTATTTT.

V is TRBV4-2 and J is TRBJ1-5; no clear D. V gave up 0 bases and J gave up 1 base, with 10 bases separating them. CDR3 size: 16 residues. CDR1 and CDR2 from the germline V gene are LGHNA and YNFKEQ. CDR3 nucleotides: TGTGCCAGCAGCCAAGATGGCGGGTTGAGCAATCAGCCCCAGCATTTT. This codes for CASSQDGGLSNQPQHF.

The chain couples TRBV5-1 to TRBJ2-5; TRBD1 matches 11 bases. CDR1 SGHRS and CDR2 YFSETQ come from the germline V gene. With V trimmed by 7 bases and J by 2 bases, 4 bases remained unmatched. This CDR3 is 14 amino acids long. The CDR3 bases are TGCGCCAGCCATGGGACAGGGGGTCAAGAGACCCAGTACTTC. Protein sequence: CASHGTGGQETQYF.

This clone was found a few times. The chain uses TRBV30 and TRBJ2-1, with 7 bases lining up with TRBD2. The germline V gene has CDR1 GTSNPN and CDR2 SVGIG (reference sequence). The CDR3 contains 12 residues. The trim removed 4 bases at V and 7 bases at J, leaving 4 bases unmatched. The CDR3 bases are TGTGCCTGGAAATGGCGGGGGAATGAGCAGTTCTTC. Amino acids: CAWKWRGNEQFF.

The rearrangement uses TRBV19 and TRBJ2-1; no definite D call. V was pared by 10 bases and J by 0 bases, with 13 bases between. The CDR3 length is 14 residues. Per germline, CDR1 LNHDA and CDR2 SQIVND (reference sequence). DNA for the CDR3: TGTGCCATTCCCGTGACGAGCTCCTACAATGAGCAGTTCTTC. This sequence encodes CAIPVTSSYNEQFF.